This T cell receptor beta chain was sequenced during a study of cytomegalovirus exposure and HLA in healthy donors. The J segment lost 6 bases and the V segment lost 0 bases, leaving 5 bases of the junction unmatched. Germline CDR1 is SGHDT and CDR2 is YYEEEE. The CDR3 contains 14 residues. The study's findings and limits: Presence/absence analyses supposed approximately even sequencing depth among donors.

This clone has more than one count but fewer than ten. Its target is not known. 60 Vbeta and 13 Jbeta primers were used in PCR. The protocol was immunoSEQ multiplex PCR, while the TCRdb copy is restricted to in-frame clones and leaves out a portion. Here the sample spans 110,000 to 150,000 clones, around 80% being singletons. The sample was PBMCs. This TCR was recovered from a boy younger than 10 in good health and CMV-seronegative. The chain is built from TRBV5-6 and TRBJ1-2; 7 nucleotides match TRBD1. CDR3 amino acids: CASSLGSGGHGYTF. The CDR3 DNA reads as TGTGCCAGCAGCTTGGGGTCAGGGGGACATGGCTACACCTTC. The full variable domain, rest sourced from reference TRBV5-6 and TRBJ1-2, is DAGVTQSPTHLIKTRGQQVTLRCSPKSGHDTVSWYQQALGQGPQFIFQYYEEEERQRGNFPDRFSGHQFPNYSSELNVNALLLGDSALYLCASSLGSGGHGYTFGSGTRLTVV.